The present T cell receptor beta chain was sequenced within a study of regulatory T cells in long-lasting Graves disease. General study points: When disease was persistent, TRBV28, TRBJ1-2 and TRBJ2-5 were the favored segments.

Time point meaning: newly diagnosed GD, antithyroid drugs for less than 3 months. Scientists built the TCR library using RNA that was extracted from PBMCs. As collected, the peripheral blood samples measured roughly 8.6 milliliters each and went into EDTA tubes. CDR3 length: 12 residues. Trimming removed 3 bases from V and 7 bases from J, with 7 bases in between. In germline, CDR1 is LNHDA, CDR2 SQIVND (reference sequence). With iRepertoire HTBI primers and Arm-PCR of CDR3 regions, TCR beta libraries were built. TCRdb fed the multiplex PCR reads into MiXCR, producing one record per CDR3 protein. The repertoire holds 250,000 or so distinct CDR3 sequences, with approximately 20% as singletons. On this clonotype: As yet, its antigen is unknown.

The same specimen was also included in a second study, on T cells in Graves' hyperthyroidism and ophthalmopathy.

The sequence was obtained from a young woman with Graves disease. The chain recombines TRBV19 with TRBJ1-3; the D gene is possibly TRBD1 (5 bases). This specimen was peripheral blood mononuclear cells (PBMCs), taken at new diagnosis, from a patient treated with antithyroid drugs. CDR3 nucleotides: TGTGCCAGTAGTATGAAGGGGAACACCATATATTTT. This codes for CASSMKGNTIYF.